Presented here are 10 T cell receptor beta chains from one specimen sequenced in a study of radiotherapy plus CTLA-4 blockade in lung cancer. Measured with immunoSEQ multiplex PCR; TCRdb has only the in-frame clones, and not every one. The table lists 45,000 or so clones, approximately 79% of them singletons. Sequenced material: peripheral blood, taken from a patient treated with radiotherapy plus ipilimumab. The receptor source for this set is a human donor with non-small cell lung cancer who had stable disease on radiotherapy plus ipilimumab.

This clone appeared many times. CDR3: CASSEGFMNTEAFF. DNA of the CDR3: TGTGCCAGCAGTGAGGGGTTCATGAACACTGAAGCTTTCTTT. This chain connects TRBV6-4 to TRBJ1-1; D gene ambiguous. Germline assignment: CDR1 MRHNA and CDR2 SNTAGT. This CDR3 has 14 residues. The V end lost 3 bases, the J end lost 0 bases, and 8 bases lay between the germline ends.

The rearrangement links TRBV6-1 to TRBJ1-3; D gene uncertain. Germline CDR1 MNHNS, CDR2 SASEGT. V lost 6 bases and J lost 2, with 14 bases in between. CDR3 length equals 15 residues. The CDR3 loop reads CASRVSGDTGNTIYF. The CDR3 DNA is TGTGCCAGCAGGGTCTCCGGTGATACTGGAAACACCATATATTTT.

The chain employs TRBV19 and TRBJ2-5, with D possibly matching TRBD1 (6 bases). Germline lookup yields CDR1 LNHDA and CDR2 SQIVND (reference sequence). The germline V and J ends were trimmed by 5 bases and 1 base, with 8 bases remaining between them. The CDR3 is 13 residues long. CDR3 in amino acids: CASSGQIQETQYF. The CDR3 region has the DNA TGTGCCAGTAGTGGACAGATCCAAGAGACCCAGTACTTC. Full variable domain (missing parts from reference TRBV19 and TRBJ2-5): DGGITQSPKYLFRKEGQNVTLSCEQNLNHDAMYWYRQDPGQGLRLIYYSQIVNDFQKGDIAEGYSVSREKKESFPLTVTSAQKNPTAFYLCASSGQIQETQYFGPGTRLLVL.

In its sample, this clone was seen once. CDR3 protein: CASSPAGTSGTNEQFF. CDR3 DNA sequence: TGTGCCAGCTCACCCGCCGGGACTAGCGGAACCAATGAGCAGTTCTTC. V usage is TRBV18 and J usage is TRBJ2-1; 11 bases fit TRBD2. V lost 3 bases to trimming and J lost 6 bases; unmatched junction nucleotides: 7. In germline, CDR1 is KGHSH, CDR2 LQKENI. CDR3 length: 16 amino acids.

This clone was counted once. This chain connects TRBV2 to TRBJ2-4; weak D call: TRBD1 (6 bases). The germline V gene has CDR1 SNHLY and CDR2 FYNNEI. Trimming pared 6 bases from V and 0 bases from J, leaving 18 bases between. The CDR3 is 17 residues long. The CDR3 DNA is TGTGCCAGCAGCCCGGGACACACTCCATTAGCCAAAAACATTCAGTACTTC. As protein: CASSPGHTPLAKNIQYF.

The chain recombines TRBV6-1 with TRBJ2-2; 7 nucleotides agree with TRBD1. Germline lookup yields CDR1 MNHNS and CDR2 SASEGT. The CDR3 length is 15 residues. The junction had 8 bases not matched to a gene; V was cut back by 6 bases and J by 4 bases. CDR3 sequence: CASRAGGLSTGELFF. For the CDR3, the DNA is TGTGCCAGCAGGGCAGGGGGTTTGAGCACCGGGGAGCTGTTTTTT.

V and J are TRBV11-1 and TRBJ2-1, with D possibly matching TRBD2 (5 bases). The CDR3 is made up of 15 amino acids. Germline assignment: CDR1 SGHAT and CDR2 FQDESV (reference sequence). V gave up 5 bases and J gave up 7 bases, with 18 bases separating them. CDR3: CASSPSLRAGNEQFF. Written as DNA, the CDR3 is TGTGCCAGCAGCCCCTCTTTGAGGGCGGGTAATGAGCAGTTCTTC.

The DNA for the CDR3 is TGTGCCAGCAGCCTAGGGACAGGGGGAGCAGCTTTCTTT. It codes for CASSLGTGGAAFF. This rearrangement joins TRBV5-4 to TRBJ1-1, with 11 nucleotides matching TRBD1. CDR3 size: 13 residues. With 4 bases clipped from V and 10 bases from J, the junction kept 6 bases outside the gene matches. Germline-derived CDR1 and CDR2 are SGHNT and YYREEE (reference sequence).

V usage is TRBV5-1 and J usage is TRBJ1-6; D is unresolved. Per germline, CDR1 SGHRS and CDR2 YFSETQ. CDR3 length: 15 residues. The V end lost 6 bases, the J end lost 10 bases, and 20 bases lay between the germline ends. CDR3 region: CASNEAGAFRSPLHF. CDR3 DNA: TGCGCCAGCAACGAGGCTGGCGCCTTTAGATCACCCCTCCACTTT.

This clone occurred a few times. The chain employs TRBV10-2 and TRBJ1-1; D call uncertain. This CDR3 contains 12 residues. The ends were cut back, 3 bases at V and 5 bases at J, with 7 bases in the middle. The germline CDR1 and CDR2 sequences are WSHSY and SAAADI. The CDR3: CASSERGTEAFF. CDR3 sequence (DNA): TGCGCCAGCAGTGAACGTGGGACTGAAGCTTTCTTT.